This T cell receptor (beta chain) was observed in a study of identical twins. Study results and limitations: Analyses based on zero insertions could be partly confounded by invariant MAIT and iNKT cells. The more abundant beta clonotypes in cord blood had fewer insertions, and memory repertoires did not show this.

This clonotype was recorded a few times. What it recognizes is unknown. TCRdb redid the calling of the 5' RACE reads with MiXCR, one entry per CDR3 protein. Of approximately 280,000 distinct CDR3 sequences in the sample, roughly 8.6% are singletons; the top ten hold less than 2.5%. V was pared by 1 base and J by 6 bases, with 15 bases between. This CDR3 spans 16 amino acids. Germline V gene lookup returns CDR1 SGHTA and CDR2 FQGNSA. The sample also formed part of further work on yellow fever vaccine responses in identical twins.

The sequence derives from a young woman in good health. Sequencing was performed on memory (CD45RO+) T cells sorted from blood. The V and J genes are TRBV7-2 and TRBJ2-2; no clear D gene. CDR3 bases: TGTGCCAGCAGCTTAGGACTCTTATCTGGGGCCGGGGAGCTGTTTTTT. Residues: CASSLGLLSGAGELFF.